This TCR beta chain was retrieved from a study of blood T cell repertoires in COVID-19. Study-level information: COVID-19 samples from acute and convalescent phases originated in the United States, Italy and Spain. Sources were T cells, B-cell-depleted T cells, or PBMCs; the material itself was cDNA or gDNA.

As processed by the authors: How many nucleated cells were present was estimated from reference gene primer amplification. TCRdb's copy holds only in-frame clones and misses some; the assay was immunoSEQ multiplex PCR. For V, J and clone size, that table is used; D and trimming come from the DNA. The repertoire holds 200,000 to 250,000 clones, with roughly 84% as singletons. Sequences were obtained from peripheral blood. The TCR was taken from a man aged 25 to 40 with active or convalescent COVID-19.

The CDR3 DNA reads TGTGCCAGCAGCCCAGGGGTGGGGAATGAAAAACTGTTTTTT. Protein: CASSPGVGNEKLFF. V gene TRBV7-6 combines with J gene TRBJ1-4; possibly TRBD1 for D (6 bases). The CDR3 is 14 residues long. Germline V lookup: CDR1 SGHVS, CDR2 FNYEAQ. Between the trimmed V and J ends, which lost 5 bases and 5 bases, there was a span of 12 bases. The full variable domain, its missing parts supplied by reference TRBV7-6 and TRBJ1-4, is GAGVSQSPRYKVTKRGQDVALRCDPISGHVSLYWYRQALGQGPEFLTYFNYEAQQDKSGLPNDRFSAERPEGSISTLTIQRTEQRDSAMYRCASSPGVGNEKLFFGSGTQLSVL.